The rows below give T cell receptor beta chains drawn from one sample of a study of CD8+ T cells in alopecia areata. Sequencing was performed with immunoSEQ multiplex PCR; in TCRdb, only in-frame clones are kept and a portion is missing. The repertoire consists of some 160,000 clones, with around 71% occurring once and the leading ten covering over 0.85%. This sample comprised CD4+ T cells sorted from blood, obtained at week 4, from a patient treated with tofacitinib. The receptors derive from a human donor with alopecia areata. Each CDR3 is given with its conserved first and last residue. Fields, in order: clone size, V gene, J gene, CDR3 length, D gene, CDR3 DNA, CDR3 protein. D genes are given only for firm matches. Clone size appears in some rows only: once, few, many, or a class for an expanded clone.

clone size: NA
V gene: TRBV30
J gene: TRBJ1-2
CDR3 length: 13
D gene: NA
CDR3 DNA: TGTGCCTGGAGAGAGGCAGGGGCCTATGGCTACACCTTC
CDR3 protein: CAWREAGAYGYTF

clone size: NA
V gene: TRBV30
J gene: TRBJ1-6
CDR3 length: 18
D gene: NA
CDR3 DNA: TGTGCCTGGAGTGTGGGACTGACAAACCCGATTAATAATTCACCCCTCCACTTT
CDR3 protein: CAWSVGLTNPINNSPLHF

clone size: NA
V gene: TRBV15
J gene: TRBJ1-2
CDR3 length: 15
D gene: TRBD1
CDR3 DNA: TGTGCCACCAGCAGGGACACCGGGGACAGCTATGGCTACACCTTC
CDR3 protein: CATSRDTGDSYGYTF

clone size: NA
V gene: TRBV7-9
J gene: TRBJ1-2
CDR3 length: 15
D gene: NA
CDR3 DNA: TGTGCCAGCAGCTTGCCAGAGAGACCTAACTATGGCTACACCTTC
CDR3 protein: CASSLPERPNYGYTF

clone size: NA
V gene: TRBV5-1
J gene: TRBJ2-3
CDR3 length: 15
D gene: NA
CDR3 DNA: TGCGCCAGCAGCTTGAACCTAGAGAGCACAGATACGCAGTATTTT
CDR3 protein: CASSLNLESTDTQYF

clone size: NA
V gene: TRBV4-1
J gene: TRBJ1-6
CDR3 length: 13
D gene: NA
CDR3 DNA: TGCGCCAGCAGGCCGAGGGAGGATTCACCCCTCCACTTT
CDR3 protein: CASRPREDSPLHF

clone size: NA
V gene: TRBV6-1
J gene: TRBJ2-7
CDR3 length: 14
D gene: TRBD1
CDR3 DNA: TGTGCCAGCACTCTCGAGGGGGCCCGAGGGAGCTCGGACTTC
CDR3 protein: CASTLEGARGSSDF

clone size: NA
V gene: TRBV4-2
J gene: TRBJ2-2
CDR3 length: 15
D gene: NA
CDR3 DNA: TGTGCCAGCAGCCAAGAAAAGAGGAACACCGGGGAGCTGTTTTTT
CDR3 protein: CASSQEKRNTGELFF

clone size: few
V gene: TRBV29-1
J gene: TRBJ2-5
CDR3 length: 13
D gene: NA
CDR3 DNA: TGCAGCGTTGTTGGGGGGCCTCAAGAGACCCAGTACTTC
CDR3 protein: CSVVGGPQETQYF

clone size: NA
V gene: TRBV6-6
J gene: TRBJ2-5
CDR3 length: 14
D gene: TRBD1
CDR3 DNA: TGTGCCAGCGTTTATGACGGACAGGGTGGGACCCAGTACTTC
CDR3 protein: CASVYDGQGGTQYF

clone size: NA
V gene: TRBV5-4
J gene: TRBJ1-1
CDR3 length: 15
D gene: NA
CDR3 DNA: TGTGCCAGCAGCTTGGAAACAACTGTGAACACTGAAGCTTTCTTT
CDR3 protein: CASSLETTVNTEAFF

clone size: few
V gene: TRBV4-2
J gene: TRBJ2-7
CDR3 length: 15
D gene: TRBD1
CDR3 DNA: TGTGCCAGCAGTAGGGCTGGGGACAGCCCCTACGAGCAGTACTTC
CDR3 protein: CASSRAGDSPYEQYF

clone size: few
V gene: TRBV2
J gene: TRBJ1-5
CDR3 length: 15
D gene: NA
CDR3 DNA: TGTGCCAGCAGTGAAGGGGCGGCTAGCAATCAGCCCCAGCATTTT
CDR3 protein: CASSEGAASNQPQHF

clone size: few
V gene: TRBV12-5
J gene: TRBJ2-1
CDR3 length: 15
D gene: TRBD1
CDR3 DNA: TGTGCTAGTGGTCAAGGGGGCGCAGACATCAATGAGCAGTTCTTC
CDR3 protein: CASGQGGADINEQFF

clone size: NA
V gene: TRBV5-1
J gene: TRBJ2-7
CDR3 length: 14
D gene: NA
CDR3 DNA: TGCGCCAGCAGCCCCGAAAAGGGGCCCTACGAGCAGTACTTC
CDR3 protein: CASSPEKGPYEQYF

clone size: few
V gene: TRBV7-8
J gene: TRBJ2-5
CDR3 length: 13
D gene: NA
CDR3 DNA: TGTGCCAGCAGCTTACAAAACGTAGGCACCCAGTACTTC
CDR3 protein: CASSLQNVGTQYF

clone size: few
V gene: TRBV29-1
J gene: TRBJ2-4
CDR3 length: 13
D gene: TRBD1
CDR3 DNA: TGCAGCGTTGGTAGCAGGGGGCACAACATTCAGTACTTC
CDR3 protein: CSVGSRGHNIQYF

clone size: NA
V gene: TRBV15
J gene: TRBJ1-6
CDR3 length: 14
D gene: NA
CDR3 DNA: TGTGCCACCAGCAGAGTGACACGGGAGGGAGCCCTCCACTTT
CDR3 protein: CATSRVTREGALHF

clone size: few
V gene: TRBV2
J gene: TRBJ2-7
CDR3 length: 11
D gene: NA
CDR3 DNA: TGTGCCAGCAGTGGGGAGATGGAGCAGTACTTC
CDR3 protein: CASSGEMEQYF

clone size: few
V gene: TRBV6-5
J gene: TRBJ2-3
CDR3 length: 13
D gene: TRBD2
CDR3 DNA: TGTGCCAGTCTAGCGGGGGGCACAGATACGCAGTATTTT
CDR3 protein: CASLAGGTDTQYF

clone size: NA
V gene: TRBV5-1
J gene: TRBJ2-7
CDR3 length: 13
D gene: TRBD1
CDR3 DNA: TGCGCCAGCAGCCGGGACAGGGCGGGGGAGCAGTACTTC
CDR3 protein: CASSRDRAGEQYF

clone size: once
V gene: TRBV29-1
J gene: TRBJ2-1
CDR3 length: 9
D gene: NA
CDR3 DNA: TGCAGCGCCAGTAATGAGCAGTTCTTC
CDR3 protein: CSASNEQFF

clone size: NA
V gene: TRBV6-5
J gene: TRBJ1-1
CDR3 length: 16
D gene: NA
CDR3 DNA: TGTGCCAGCAGTTCCCAAGGGCTGGGGATGAACACTGAAGCTTTCTTT
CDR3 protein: CASSSQGLGMNTEAFF

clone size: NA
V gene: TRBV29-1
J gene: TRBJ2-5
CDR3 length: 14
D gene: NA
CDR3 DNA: TGCAGCGTCGTAGGCGGCGGGGCCTTCGTGACCCAGTACTTC
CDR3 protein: CSVVGGGAFVTQYF

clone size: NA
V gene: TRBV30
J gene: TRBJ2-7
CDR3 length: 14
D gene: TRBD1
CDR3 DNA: TGTGCCTGGAGTGGGGGACAGATGTTATACGAGCAGTACTTC
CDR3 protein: CAWSGGQMLYEQYF